These 27 T cell receptor beta chains were sequenced from one sample in a study of blood T cell repertoires in COVID-19. The data were produced by immunoSEQ multiplex PCR, yet TCRdb's version contains in-frame clones alone and is incomplete. The sample gives about 70,000 clones, approximately 93% of which show up once; 2% to 3% is in the top ten. Sequencing was carried out using peripheral blood. The origin of the receptors is a man over 45 with COVID-19, enrolled during active disease.

This clone appeared a few times. The V call is TRBV5-4, the J call TRBJ2-3, with 8 bases that match TRBD2. The CDR3 runs 16 residues. Germline CDR1 SGHNT, CDR2 YYREEE (reference sequence). The V segment lost 4 bases and the J segment 1 base; nucleotides outside the gene matches: 8. The CDR3 DNA reads TGTGCCAGCAGCCCCAGTGGCGGGAGGCGCACAGATACGCAGTATTTT. As protein: CASSPSGGRRTDTQYF.

The chain is built from TRBV7-3 and TRBJ1-4, with no clear D. In germline, CDR1 is SGHTA, CDR2 FQGTGA. This CDR3 has 13 amino acids. The V end was cut by 0 bases, the J end by 7 bases, with 6 bases between. The CDR3 nucleotides read TGTGCCAGCAGCTTAACGCACGGTGAAAAACTGTTTTTT. As protein: CASSLTHGEKLFF.

The sample holds one count of this clone. The chain employs TRBV5-1 and TRBJ2-7, with a possible D match to TRBD2 (5 bases). CDR3 length equals 15 residues. V was trimmed by 0 bases and J by 5 bases, leaving 15 bases between them. From germline, CDR1 is SGHRS and CDR2 YFSETQ. For the CDR3, the DNA is TGCGCCAGCAGCTTGGGAGGGAATAGCGTCCACGAGCAGTACTTC. Translated, it gives CASSLGGNSVHEQYF.

CDR3 region: CASSPRTAFGEQFF. The DNA for the CDR3 is TGCGCCAGCAGCCCACGGACAGCCTTCGGGGAGCAGTTCTTC. This chain links TRBV5-1 with TRBJ2-1, with a weak D call TRBD1 (6 bases). V lost 4 bases and J 10 bases, leaving 18 bases between the germline ends. The length of the CDR3 is 14 residues. The germline gives CDR1 SGHRS, CDR2 YFSETQ.

The chain is built from TRBV5-6 and TRBJ2-1, with TRBD1 matching over 9 bases. Germline values: CDR1 SGHDT, CDR2 YYEEEE. The CDR3 length is 15 residues. Trimming removed 4 bases from V and 2 bases from J; junction bases left unmatched: 4. The CDR3 DNA follows: TGTGCCAGCAGCGAGGGACAGGGTGCCTACAATGAGCAGTTCTTC. It specifies CASSEGQGAYNEQFF.

This rearrangement joins TRBV3-1 (or the pseudogene TRBV3-2) to TRBJ2-1; tentatively, D is TRBD1 (5 bases). Trimming stripped 1 base from V and 0 bases from J, with 10 bases between. CDR1 and CDR2 from the germline V gene are LGHDT and YNNKEL (reference sequence). CDR3 length: 16 residues. This chain's CDR3 is CASSQGGLSSYNEQFF. CDR3 DNA sequence: TGTGCCAGCAGCCAAGGGGGCTTGAGCTCCTACAATGAGCAGTTCTTC.

The V call is TRBV15, the J call TRBJ2-1; D may be TRBD2 (6 bases). Germline assignment: CDR1 LNHNV and CDR2 YYDKDF (reference sequence). This CDR3 spans 15 amino acids. Trimming cost V 0 bases and J 6 bases, with 12 bases left between them. CDR3 region: CATSRDPGVGNEQFF. The CDR3, as DNA: TGTGCCACCAGCAGAGATCCGGGAGTGGGCAATGAGCAGTTCTTC. The variable domain in full, completed from reference TRBV15 and TRBJ2-1, reads DAMVIQNPRYQVTQFGKPVTLSCSQTLNHNVMYWYQQKSSQAPKLLFHYYDKDFNNEADTPDNFQSRRPNTSFCFLDIRSPGLGDTAMYLCATSRDPGVGNEQFFGPGTRLTVL.

V and J are TRBV5-5 and TRBJ2-1; maybe TRBD2 (5 bases). Germline-derived CDR1 and CDR2 are SGHKS and YYEKEE (reference sequence). Trimming pared 0 bases from V and 2 bases from J, leaving 9 bases between. CDR3 size: 15 residues. CDR3 bases: TGTGCCAGCAGCTTGGGGGTAGCGACCTACAATGAGCAGTTCTTC. This translates into CASSLGVATYNEQFF.

The J gene is TRBJ2-1, the V gene TRBV12-3 or TRBV12-4, with 8 nucleotides matching TRBD2. CDR3 length: 13 residues. Unmatched junction bases numbered 6, after V lost 5 bases and J lost 9 bases. CDR3 sequence: CASSRTSQGEQFF. The CDR3 nucleotides are TGTGCCAGCAGTCGGACTAGCCAGGGTGAGCAGTTCTTC.

The chain links TRBV4-3 to TRBJ2-2; 8 nucleotides line up with TRBD1. Losses at the gene ends were 0 bases for V and 6 bases for J; bases not matched to a gene: 12. In germline, CDR1 is LGHNA, CDR2 YSLEER. The CDR3 is made up of 18 amino acids. The CDR3 is CASSQDLLGQGNAGELFF. The DNA for the CDR3 is TGCGCCAGCAGCCAAGATTTGTTAGGACAGGGTAACGCCGGGGAGCTGTTTTTT.

The rearrangement joins TRBV27 to TRBJ2-5, with unresolved D. The germline CDR1 and CDR2 sequences are MNHEY and SMNVEV (reference sequence). CDR3 size: 13 residues. V lost 4 bases to trimming and J lost 7 bases, with 13 bases between them. The CDR3 here is CASSYNSLATQYF. The CDR3 DNA reads TGTGCCAGCAGTTACAATAGTTTAGCGACCCAGTACTTC.

The table lists this clone with a few counts. In DNA form, the CDR3 reads TGTGCCAGCAGCCAAGATCCGGGACAAGGGTTTTCACCCCTCCACTTT. Translation: CASSQDPGQGFSPLHF. J is TRBJ1-6 and V is TRBV4-2; D is perhaps TRBD1 (6 bases). Per the germline V gene, CDR1 is LGHNA and CDR2 is YNFKEQ. Trimming removed 0 bases at V and 9 bases at J, with 15 bases between. The length of the CDR3 is 16 residues.

The rearrangement uses TRBV14 and TRBJ1-1; 7 bases are a match to TRBD1. This CDR3 region has 15 residues. Trimming removed 5 bases from V and 4 bases from J; junction bases left unmatched: 10. Germline CDR1 reads SGHDN; CDR2 reads FVKESK. For the CDR3, the DNA is TGTGCCAGCAGCGCACAACAGGGGTATGGCACTGAAGCTTTCTTT. It yields the protein CASSAQQGYGTEAFF.

This chain uses TRBV11-2 with TRBJ1-4; 8 bases match TRBD1. Germline CDR1 and CDR2: SGHAT and FQNNGV. This CDR3 spans 14 amino acids. After removal of 3 bases from V and 8 bases from J, the junction contained 5 bases not matched to a gene. The CDR3, as DNA: TGTGCCAGCAGCTTCCAGGGGGCAGGAGAAAAACTGTTTTTT. This codes for CASSFQGAGEKLFF.

The CDR3 nucleotides are TGTGCCAGCAGCACCCCCCGGGGGGCTTCCACCGGGGAGCTGTTTTTT. This sequence encodes CASSTPRGASTGELFF. The chain links TRBV11-2 to TRBJ2-2, with D perhaps matching TRBD2 (7 bases). The CDR3 sequence is 16 residues long. V was pared by 5 bases and J by 4 bases, with 17 bases between. From germline, CDR1 is SGHAT and CDR2 FQNNGV.

The J gene is TRBJ2-5, the V gene TRBV5-4, with 7 bases aligning to TRBD2. The junction had 8 bases not matched to a gene; V was cut back by 1 base and J by 5 bases. The CDR3 runs to 15 residues. Germline loops: CDR1 SGHNT, CDR2 YYREEE (reference sequence). CDR3 sequence: CASSLRETSRETQYF. CDR3 sequence (DNA): TGTGCCAGCAGCTTGAGGGAGACTAGCCGCGAGACCCAGTACTTC. The full variable domain, completed using reference TRBV5-4 and TRBJ2-5, is ETGVTQSPTHLIKTRGQQVTLRCSSQSGHNTVSWYQQALGQGPQFIFQYYREEENGRGNFPPRFSGLQFPNYSSELNVNALELDDSALYLCASSLRETSRETQYFGPGTRLLVL.

The rearrangement uses TRBV7-8 and TRBJ1-4; TRBD1 might be the D (5 bases). This CDR3 is built from 14 residues. V was cut by 5 bases and J by 15 bases, with 22 bases left in between. Germline CDR1 SGHVS, CDR2 FQNEAQ. CDR3 region: CASSVVGDRGELFF. DNA of the CDR3: TGTGCCAGCAGCGTTGTAGGGGATCGAGGAGAGTTGTTTTTT.

The chain recombines TRBV28 with TRBJ1-1; 10 nucleotides match TRBD1. Germline CDR1 and CDR2: MDHEN and SYDVKM. The CDR3 totals 16 residues. The junction had 10 bases not matched to a gene; V was cut back by 5 bases and J by 4 bases. The CDR3 sequence is CASSELDRGRGTEAFF. CDR3 in DNA: TGTGCCAGCAGTGAACTCGACAGGGGGCGCGGCACTGAAGCTTTCTTT.

There are a few counts of this clone. The CDR3: CASINQGQADQPQHF. DNA of the CDR3: TGTGCCAGCATAAACCAAGGACAGGCGGATCAGCCCCAGCATTTT. The chain employs TRBV6-5 and TRBJ1-5; 7 positions match TRBD1. V lost 7 bases, J lost 5 bases, and 11 bases stayed unmatched. CDR3 length: 15 amino acids. CDR1 and CDR2 (germline): MNHEY, SVGAGI.

The sample holds one count of this clone. The rearrangement links TRBV29-1 to TRBJ1-1; D is unclear. CDR1 SQVTM and CDR2 ANQGSEA come from the germline V gene. The ends were cut back, 4 bases at V and 0 bases at J, with 9 bases in the middle. CDR3 size: 13 residues. As DNA, the CDR3 is TGCAGCGTTGCGGGTAGAATGAACACTGAAGCTTTCTTT. Protein product: CSVAGRMNTEAFF.

The J gene is TRBJ2-1, the V gene TRBV7-8; D not certain. The germline V and J ends were trimmed by 5 bases and 7 bases, with 12 bases remaining between them. Germline CDR1 SGHVS, CDR2 FQNEAQ. The CDR3 spans 13 residues. The CDR3 loop reads CASSPRWANEQFF. CDR3 in DNA: TGTGCCAGCAGCCCCAGATGGGCAAATGAGCAGTTCTTC.

This chain uses TRBV5-6 with TRBJ1-6, with 7 bases aligning to TRBD1. With V trimmed by 3 bases and J by 5 bases, 2 bases remained unmatched. Germline loops: CDR1 SGHDT, CDR2 YYEEEE. This CDR3 spans 14 amino acids. CDR3 sequence (DNA): TGTGCCAGCAGCTGGGGACAGAATAATTCACCCCTCCACTTT. Amino acid sequence: CASSWGQNNSPLHF. The full variable domain, rest sourced from reference TRBV5-6 and TRBJ1-6, is DAGVTQSPTHLIKTRGQQVTLRCSPKSGHDTVSWYQQALGQGPQFIFQYYEEEERQRGNFPDRFSGHQFPNYSSELNVNALLLGDSALYLCASSWGQNNSPLHFGNGTRLTVT.

The gene calls are TRBV7-3 and TRBJ2-7; D gene ambiguous. The germline V and J ends were trimmed by 5 bases and 3 bases, with 11 bases remaining between them. The CDR3 runs to 13 residues. The germline gives CDR1 SGHTA, CDR2 FQGTGA. The CDR3, as DNA: TGTGCCAGCAGCCCCCATTCCGGCTACGAGCAGTACGTC. This translates into CASSPHSGYEQYV.

V is TRBV2 and J is TRBJ2-2, with TRBD1 identical over 8 bases. Germline values: CDR1 SNHLY, CDR2 FYNNEI. This CDR3 is 14 amino acids long. The J segment lost 6 bases and the V segment lost 4 bases, leaving 4 bases of the junction unmatched. In DNA form, the CDR3 reads TGTGCCAGCAGTGGACAGGGGTCGGCCGGGGAGCTGTTTTTT. Translating gives CASSGQGSAGELFF. The full variable domain, rest sourced from reference TRBV2 and TRBJ2-2, is EPEVTQTPSHQVTQMGQEVILRCVPISNHLYFYWYRQILGQKVEFLVSFYNNEISEKSEIFDDQFSVERPDGSNFTLKIRSTKLEDSAMYFCASSGQGSAGELFFGEGSRLTVL.

CDR3 sequence (DNA): TGTGCCAGCAGCTTAGACGGGAGTTGGAGCACAGATACGCAGTATTTT. Protein product: CASSLDGSWSTDTQYF. The V gene is TRBV7-2, the J gene TRBJ2-3; tentatively, D is TRBD2 (6 bases). V lost 1 base to trimming and J lost 0 bases, with 11 bases between them. The CDR3 covers 16 residues. Germline V gene data show CDR1 as SGHTA and CDR2 as FQGNSA.

This rearrangement joins TRBV18 to TRBJ2-3; 7 nucleotides agree with TRBD1. Germline trimming cut 8 bases from V and 5 bases from J; bases unmatched to any gene: 7. This CDR3 spans 13 amino acids. Germline loops: CDR1 KGHSH, CDR2 LQKENI. The CDR3 spells CASTKQGEDTQYF. CDR3 in DNA: TGTGCCAGCACAAAGCAGGGGGAAGATACGCAGTATTTT.

This chain connects TRBV9 to TRBJ2-5; weak D call: TRBD2 (5 bases). The V end was cut by 0 bases, the J end by 3 bases, with 6 bases between. The CDR3 loop spans 13 amino acids. Germline CDR1 and CDR2: SGDLS and YYNGEE. Here the CDR3 reads CASSVGGKETQYF. For the CDR3, the DNA is TGTGCCAGCAGCGTAGGAGGGAAAGAGACCCAGTACTTC.